This passage covers 2 T cell receptor beta chains from one sample sequenced in a study of T cell repertoires in cytomegalovirus infection. In TCRdb, the reads were re-called with MiXCR into one record per CDR3 protein. The sample lists roughly 920,000 distinct CDR3 sequences, 31% occurring once. No antigens are known for them. The sample consisted of cultured CD8+ T cells from PBMCs, taken from culture after CMV antigen stimulation. These receptors were obtained from a human donor in good health (CMV status not recorded). Some clones in this sample may be carry-over from other donors' samples.

In its sample, this clonotype was seen a few times. V and J are TRBV27 and TRBJ2-3; D gene uncertain. V was pared by 5 bases and J by 3 bases, with 15 bases between. Germline CDR1 is MNHEY and CDR2 is SMNVEV (reference sequence). This CDR3 contains 15 residues. The CDR3 region is CASSTIPLGTDTQYF. The CDR3 bases are TGTGCCAGCAGTACTATCCCCCTAGGGACAGATACGCAGTATTTT.

This clonotype was recorded a few times. The chain employs TRBV6-2 or TRBV6-3 and TRBJ1-1; 7 nucleotides match TRBD1. CDR3 size: 13 residues. Germline CDR1 MNHEY, CDR2 SVGEGT. V shed 2 bases, J shed 11 bases, and the junction held 8 bases outside the gene matches. The CDR3 sequence: CASSYEQGFRAFF. The CDR3 bases are TGTGCCAGCAGTTACGAACAGGGGTTTCGGGCTTTCTTT.